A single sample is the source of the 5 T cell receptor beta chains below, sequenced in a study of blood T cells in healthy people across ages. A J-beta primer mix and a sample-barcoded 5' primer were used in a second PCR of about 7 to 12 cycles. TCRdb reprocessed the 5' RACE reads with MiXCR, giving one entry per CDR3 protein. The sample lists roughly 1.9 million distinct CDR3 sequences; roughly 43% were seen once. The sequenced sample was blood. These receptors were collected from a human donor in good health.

In DNA, the CDR3 is TGTGCCAGCAGCTTAACCGCAACCACCTACGAGCAGTACTTC. Protein: CASSLTATTYEQYF. The chain joins TRBV7-9 to TRBJ2-7; D not resolved. CDR1 is SEHNR and CDR2 is FQNEAQ in the germline V gene (reference sequence). The CDR3 spans 14 residues. Trimming took 2 bases from V and 2 from J, leaving 10 bases between them.

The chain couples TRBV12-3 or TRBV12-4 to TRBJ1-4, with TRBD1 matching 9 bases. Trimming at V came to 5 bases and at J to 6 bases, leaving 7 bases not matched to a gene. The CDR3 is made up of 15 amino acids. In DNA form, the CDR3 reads TGTGCCAGCAGTCTCCGGACAGGGGTTGATGAAAAACTGTTTTTT. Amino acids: CASSLRTGVDEKLFF.

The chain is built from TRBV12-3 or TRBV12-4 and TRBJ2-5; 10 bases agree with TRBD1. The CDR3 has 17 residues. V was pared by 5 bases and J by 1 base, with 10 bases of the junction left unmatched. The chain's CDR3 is CASSIYTGQGSQETQYF. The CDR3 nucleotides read TGTGCCAGCAGTATATACACGGGACAGGGGAGCCAAGAGACCCAGTACTTC.

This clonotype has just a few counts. CDR3 nucleotide sequence: TGTGCCAGCAGTTTCCAGGGGCGTAGATCCCTCCACTTT. It codes for CASSFQGRRSLHF. The V call is TRBV12-3 or TRBV12-4, the J call TRBJ1-6; possibly TRBD1 for D (6 bases). V shed 3 bases and J shed 14 bases, with 14 bases lying between them. This CDR3 has 13 amino acids.

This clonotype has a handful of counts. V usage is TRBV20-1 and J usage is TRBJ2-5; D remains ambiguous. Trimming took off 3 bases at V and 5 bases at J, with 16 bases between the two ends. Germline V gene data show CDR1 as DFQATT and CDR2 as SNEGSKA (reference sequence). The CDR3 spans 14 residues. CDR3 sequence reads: CSASRTDPRETQYF. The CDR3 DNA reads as TGCAGTGCTAGCCGGACGGATCCCCGGGAGACCCAGTACTTC.